The 19 T cell receptor beta chains reported below all come from one sample, sequenced in a study of graft-versus-host responses after intestinal transplantation. Produced via immunoSEQ multiplex PCR; TCRdb's table is partial and in-frame only. The table lists about 97,000 clones, 92% of them singletons. These receptors have no known antigen. The sequenced sample was unstimulated CD8+ T cells sorted from spleen or lymph node cells, obtained before transplant. The source is a human donor who was the organ donor for an intestinal transplant.

The V and J genes are TRBV10-2 and TRBJ2-1; D may be TRBD2 (6 bases). Trimming removed 5 bases from V and 2 bases from J, with 16 bases in between. This CDR3 is 16 amino acids long. In germline, CDR1 is WSHSY, CDR2 SAAADI. CDR3 nucleotides: TGCGCCAGCAGTAACCTAGGAGGGCGGACCTACAATGAGCAGTTCTTC. It specifies CASSNLGGRTYNEQFF.

The J gene is TRBJ2-1, the V gene TRBV7-9; D is ambiguous. The germline V gene has CDR1 SEHNR and CDR2 FQNEAQ (reference sequence). The V gene lost 6 bases and the J gene lost 9 bases, with 12 bases spanning the gap. The CDR3 spans 12 residues. The CDR3 here is CASRPRAPEQFF. The CDR3 bases are TGTGCCAGCAGACCTCGCGCCCCTGAGCAGTTCTTC.

This clone came up once. The chain uses TRBV23-1 and TRBJ2-3; tentatively, D is TRBD2 (6 bases). TRBV23-1 is assigned to the ORF class and has an uncertain function. With 0 bases removed from V and 4 bases from J, the gap between germline ends came to 17 bases. The CDR3 is made up of 17 amino acids. The CDR3 DNA is TGCGCCAGCAGTCAATCTAGCCGACGGAGGGTGCCAGATACGCAGTATTTT. Its protein product is CASSQSSRRRVPDTQYF.

This chain links TRBV7-9 with TRBJ1-6; a possible D gene is TRBD1 (6 bases). Germline V gene data show CDR1 as SEHNR and CDR2 as FQNEAQ (reference sequence). Trimming cost V 5 bases and J 19 bases, with 18 bases left between them. The CDR3 runs to 12 residues. CDR3 in DNA: TGTGCCAGCAGCCGCTGGACAGCGGATTATCACTTT. This gives the protein CASSRWTADYHF.

The gene calls are TRBV11-3 and TRBJ1-5; no clear D. The CDR3 spans 17 residues. Trimming left V 10 bases short and J 2 bases short, with 24 bases between. CDR1 and CDR2 from the germline V gene are SGHNT and YENEEA. The CDR3: CAIATRREGTGNQPQHF. DNA of the CDR3: TGTGCCATCGCTACCCGGCGGGAGGGCACGGGCAATCAGCCCCAGCATTTT.

The rearrangement joins TRBV11-3 to TRBJ2-3; 10 positions agree with TRBD2. The CDR3 is 18 residues long. Germline CDR1 reads SGHNT; CDR2 reads YENEEA. Germline trimming cut 5 bases from V and 0 bases from J; bases unmatched to any gene: 11. The CDR3 region has the DNA TGTGCCAGCAGCCATGGCCTAGCGGGGGCTACTAGCACAGATACGCAGTATTTT. Protein sequence: CASSHGLAGATSTDTQYF.

The chain combines TRBV19 with TRBJ1-2; 7 bases line up with TRBD1. The germline CDR1 and CDR2 sequences are LNHDA and SQIVND (reference sequence). There are 16 residues in the CDR3. The V segment lost 5 bases and the J segment 7 bases; nucleotides outside the gene matches: 16. CDR3 sequence: CASSLRDSPNLTGYTF. CDR3 nucleotide sequence: TGTGCCAGTAGTCTCCGGGACAGCCCGAATCTTACTGGCTACACCTTC.

V and J are TRBV19 and TRBJ2-7, with D possibly matching TRBD2 (5 bases). Trimming left V 3 bases short and J 6 bases short, with 9 bases between. The CDR3 spans 12 residues. Germline CDR1 is LNHDA and CDR2 is SQIVND (reference sequence). CDR3 residues: CASSIRGGEQYF. The CDR3 region has the DNA TGTGCCAGTAGTATTCGGGGTGGCGAGCAGTACTTC.

Details on this clone: At one end, the junction sequence differs from germline, possibly due to a read error. The rearrangement links TRBV9 to TRBJ1-2; a weak D match, TRBD1 (6 bases). The CDR3 sequence is 13 residues long. The germline V gene encodes CDR1 SGDLS and CDR2 YYNGEE. CDR3 DNA: TGTGCCAGCAGCGGACCGGGACAAAAGCTTTTCGACTTC. Protein: CASSGPGQKLFDF.

The chain joins TRBV7-3 to TRBJ1-5; D not resolved. The CDR3 runs 16 residues. The V end was cut by 4 bases, the J end by 0 bases, with 13 bases between. CDR1 and CDR2 from the germline V gene are SGHTA and FQGTGA. CDR3 protein: CASSCRENHSNQPQHF. CDR3 coding DNA: TGTGCCAGCAGCTGCCGGGAAAATCATAGCAATCAGCCCCAGCATTTT. The variable domain in full, with the rest retrieved from reference TRBV7-3 and TRBJ1-5, is GAGVSQTPSNKVTEKGKYVELRCDPISGHTALYWYRQSLGQGPEFLIYFQGTGAADDSGLPNDRFFAVRPEGSVSTLKIQRTERGDSAVYLCASSCRENHSNQPQHFGDGTRLSIL.

The CDR3 region has the DNA TGCAGCGTTGAAGTCTCGACAGCTTATGGCTACACCTTC. Residues: CSVEVSTAYGYTF. The chain carries TRBV29-1 and TRBJ1-2, with D maybe TRBD1 (5 bases). The CDR3 runs 13 residues. V was cut by 1 base and J by 5 bases, with 11 bases left in between. CDR1 is SQVTM, CDR2 ANQGSEA, per germline.

The CDR3 sequence: CASSCPTSGGDTYNEQFF. The CDR3 DNA follows: TGTGCCAGCAGCTGTCCGACTAGCGGGGGGGATACCTACAATGAGCAGTTCTTC. This chain uses TRBV5-6 with TRBJ2-1; 14 positions match TRBD2. CDR3 size: 18 residues. V gave up 3 bases and J gave up 2 bases; unmatched junction bases: 7. Germline-derived CDR1 and CDR2 are SGHDT and YYEEEE.

V is TRBV7-9 and J is TRBJ2-7, with 12 bases aligning to TRBD1. V lost 5 bases to trimming and J lost 3 bases; unmatched junction nucleotides: 11. Per germline, CDR1 SEHNR and CDR2 FQNEAQ (reference sequence). The CDR3 is 17 amino acids. The CDR3 coding sequence is TGTGCCAGCAGCACCGGGACAGGGGGCGCCTGGGACTACGAGCAGTACTTC. This encodes CASSTGTGGAWDYEQYF.

The chain carries TRBV27 and TRBJ1-6; 8 positions agree with TRBD1. CDR1 is MNHEY and CDR2 is SMNVEV in the germline V gene (reference sequence). The ends lost 3 bases at V and 2 bases at J; junction bases unmatched: 9. CDR3 length: 18 residues. The chain's CDR3 is CASSFSGQGIAYNSPLHF. CDR3 in DNA: TGTGCCAGCAGTTTTAGTGGACAGGGTATCGCCTATAATTCACCCCTCCACTTT.

This clone was detected only once. The chain is built from TRBV2 and TRBJ2-7; D possibly corresponds to TRBD1 (5 bases). The CDR3 has 13 residues. Germline CDR1 is SNHLY and CDR2 is FYNNEI. The ends were cut back, 11 bases at V and 1 base at J, with 15 bases in the middle. In nucleotides, the CDR3 is TGTGCCGGGAAGGCAAGGGGTTCCTACGAGCAGTACTTC. This encodes CAGKARGSYEQYF.

Note on this clone: The sample has other DNA sequences that encode this CDR3 too. This chain connects TRBV7-8 to TRBJ2-7; TRBD2 matches 11 bases. Germline CDR1 reads SGHVS; CDR2 reads FQNEAQ. This CDR3 is 16 amino acids long. V lost 3 bases, J lost 5 bases, and 9 bases stayed unmatched. CDR3 in amino acids: CASSFETSGSMHEQYF. The CDR3 DNA is TGTGCCAGCAGCTTTGAAACTAGCGGGAGTATGCACGAGCAGTACTTC.

The chain carries TRBV7-3 and TRBJ2-5; 7 positions match TRBD1. Germline CDR1 reads SGHTA; CDR2 reads FQGTGA. The CDR3 sequence is 15 residues long. With 3 bases clipped from V and 5 bases from J, the junction kept 9 bases outside the gene matches. The CDR3 DNA sequence: TGTGCCAGCAGCTTGGGGACAGCCACGGGGGAGACCCAGTACTTC. Translated, it gives CASSLGTATGETQYF.

This clone has only one observation. This chain joins TRBV7-8 and TRBJ2-7, with D perhaps TRBD2 (6 bases). The CDR3 is 16 amino acids. Germline CDR1 SGHVS, CDR2 FQNEAQ. The ends were cut back, 1 base at V and 2 bases at J, with 15 bases in the middle. In nucleotides, the CDR3 is TGTGCCAGCAGCTTAGAAGGATCTAGCGTAACCTACGAGCAGTACTTC. This encodes CASSLEGSSVTYEQYF. Full variable domain (remainder filled in from reference TRBV7-8 and TRBJ2-7): GAGVSQSPRYKVAKRGQDVALRCDPISGHVSLFWYQQALGQGPEFLTYFQNEAQLDKSGLPSDRFFAERPEGSVSTLKIQRTQQEDSAVYLCASSLEGSSVTYEQYFGPGTRLTVT.

The rearrangement uses TRBV6-7 and TRBJ2-1; 7 bases line up with TRBD2. TRBV6-7 is flagged as an ORF with uncertain function. CDR3 size: 15 residues. Trimming at V came to 1 base and at J to 3 bases, leaving 3 bases not matched to a gene. The CDR3 loop reads CASSYWRGIYNEQFF. In DNA, the CDR3 is TGTGCCAGCAGTTACTGGCGGGGGATCTACAATGAGCAGTTCTTC.